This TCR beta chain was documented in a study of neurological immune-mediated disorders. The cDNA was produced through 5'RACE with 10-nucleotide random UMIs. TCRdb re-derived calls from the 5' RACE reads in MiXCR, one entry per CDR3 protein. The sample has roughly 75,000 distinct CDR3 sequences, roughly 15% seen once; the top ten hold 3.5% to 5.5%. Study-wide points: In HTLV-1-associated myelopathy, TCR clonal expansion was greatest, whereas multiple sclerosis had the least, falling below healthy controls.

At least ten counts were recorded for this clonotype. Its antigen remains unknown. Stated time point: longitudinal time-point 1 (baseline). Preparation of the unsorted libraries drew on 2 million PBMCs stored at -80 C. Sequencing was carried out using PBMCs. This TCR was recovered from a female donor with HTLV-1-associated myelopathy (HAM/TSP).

The CDR3 DNA is TGTGCCAGCAGCAGCGGACAGGGGGCGGACACTGAAGCTTTCTTT. It translates to CASSSGQGADTEAFF. The chain combines TRBV7-9 with TRBJ1-1, with 11 bases matching TRBD1. This CDR3 is built from 15 residues. J lost 3 bases, V lost 5 bases, and 5 bases had no gene match. Germline V CDR1 and CDR2: SEHNR, FQNEAQ (reference sequence).